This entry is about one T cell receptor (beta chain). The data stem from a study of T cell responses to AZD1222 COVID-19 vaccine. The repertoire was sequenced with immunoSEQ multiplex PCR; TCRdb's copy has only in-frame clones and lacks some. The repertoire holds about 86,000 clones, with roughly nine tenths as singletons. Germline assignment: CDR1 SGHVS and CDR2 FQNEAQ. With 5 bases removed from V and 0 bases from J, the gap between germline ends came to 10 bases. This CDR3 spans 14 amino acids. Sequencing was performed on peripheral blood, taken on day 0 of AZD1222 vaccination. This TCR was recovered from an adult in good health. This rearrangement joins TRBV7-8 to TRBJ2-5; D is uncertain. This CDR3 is CASSREAYQETQYF. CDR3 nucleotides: TGTGCCAGCAGCCGAGAGGCGTACCAAGAGACCCAGTACTTC.